This T cell receptor (beta chain) was obtained from a study of T cell changes during pregnancy in multiple sclerosis. As regards this clone: At the DNA level, this CDR3 is encoded by other sequences in the same sample as well.

Germline-derived CDR1 and CDR2 are MNHEY and SMNVEV (reference sequence). The CDR3 length is 14 residues. V lost 2 bases and J lost 6; bases outside the gene matches: 4. The data were produced by immunoSEQ multiplex PCR, yet TCRdb's version contains in-frame clones alone and is incomplete. Found here are 80,000 to 95,000 clones, around 93% of them singletons; the top ten hold around 1.4%. The origin of this receptor is a female donor in good health, enrolled as a control in a pregnancy study. This rearrangement joins TRBV27 to TRBJ1-5; TRBD1 matches at 7 bases. This specimen was peripheral blood, taken in the third trimester of pregnancy. CDR3 sequence (DNA): TGTGCCAGCAGTTTACGACAGGGTAGTCAGCCCCAGCATTTT. Amino acid sequence: CASSLRQGSQPQHF.